These 25 T cell receptor beta chains share one sample of origin, sequenced in a study of blood T cell repertoires in COVID-19 (dated by TCRdb to 2018 to 2020). The library was made by the immunoSEQ multiplex PCR assay. What TCRdb holds here is the immuneACCESS table cut down to in-frame rearrangements. Part of the clones is not present; checked against another copy, under half of the missing clones reflect an unresolved V gene, and the others are unexplained. Recorded for this sample are about 130,000 clones; over 65% of them occurred a single time. 6% of the sample is held by the ten biggest clonotypes. Sequencing was done on a sample of PBMCs or T cells enriched from blood (not recorded which). Receptor source: a woman in her fifties or sixties who had recovered from COVID-19.

The chain recombines TRBV7-9 with TRBJ1-3; D not resolved. The V gene's germline CDR1 is SEHNR and CDR2 FQNEAQ (reference sequence). The CDR3 has 12 residues. V lost 7 bases to trimming and J lost 0 bases, with 4 bases between them. This CDR3 is CASISSGNTIYF. CDR3 coding DNA: TGTGCCAGCATTAGCTCTGGAAACACCATATATTTT. Full variable domain (remainder filled in from reference TRBV7-9 and TRBJ1-3): DTGVSQNPRHKITKRGQNVTFRCDPISEHNRLYWYRQTLGQGPEFLTYFQNEAQLEKSRLLSDRFSAERPKGSFSTLEIQRTEQGDSAMYLCASISSGNTIYFGEGSWLTVV.

J is TRBJ2-6 and V is TRBV30; 7 nucleotides align to TRBD1. Germline CDR1 reads GTSNPN; CDR2 reads SVGIG (reference sequence). The J segment lost 1 base and the V segment lost 0 bases, leaving 9 bases of the junction unmatched. CDR3 length equals 18 residues. CDR3 amino acids: CAWSVRGRPWSGANVLTF. CDR3 in DNA: TGTGCCTGGAGTGTAAGGGGGCGGCCTTGGTCTGGGGCCAACGTCCTGACTTTC.

This chain joins TRBV28 and TRBJ1-1; D might be TRBD1 (6 bases). The ends were cut back, 5 bases at V and 8 bases at J, with 12 bases in the middle. The CDR3 contains 12 residues. Germline assignment: CDR1 MDHEN and CDR2 SYDVKM. As DNA, the CDR3 is TGTGCCAGCAGTACACCGGGACAAGAAGCTTTCTTT. Translated, it gives CASSTPGQEAFF.

The V gene is TRBV7-6, the J gene TRBJ2-7; TRBD1 might be the D (6 bases). Germline V gene sequence: CDR1 SGHVS, CDR2 FNYEAQ. The V end was cut by 5 bases, the J end by 2 bases, with 16 bases between. This CDR3 has 15 amino acids. The CDR3 loop reads CASSPSPGTPYEQYV. The CDR3 DNA follows: TGTGCCAGCAGCCCCTCCCCCGGGACACCCTACGAGCAGTACGTC.

V gene TRBV10-3 combines with J gene TRBJ1-3; 7 bases match TRBD1. This CDR3 is 16 amino acids long. The germline CDR1 and CDR2 sequences are ENHRY and SYGVKD. Germline trimming cut 3 bases from V and 5 bases from J; bases unmatched to any gene: 10. In nucleotides, the CDR3 is TGTGCCATCAGTGATACAAGGACAGGCTCGAGAAACACCATATATTTT. Its translation: CAISDTRTGSRNTIYF.

Comments on this clone: At one of its ends the junction is not consistent with the germline gene, which may arise from a read error. The rearrangement uses TRBV25-1 and TRBJ1-5; 8 bases line up with TRBD1. The CDR3 sequence is 12 residues long. CDR1 and CDR2 from the germline V gene are MGHDK and SYGVNS. The CDR3 loop is CASSEAGTGLYF. CDR3 DNA: TGTGCCAGCAGTGAAGCCGGGACAGGCCTGTATTTT.

The chain is built from TRBV5-4 and TRBJ2-2; D possibly corresponds to TRBD2 (6 bases). Germline CDR1 SGHNT, CDR2 YYREEE (reference sequence). The ends were cut back, 4 bases at V and 5 bases at J, with 12 bases in the middle. This CDR3 is built from 14 residues. CDR3 coding DNA: TGTGCCAGCAGCGGGGTGGCGGGGACCGGGGAGCTGTTTTTT. This sequence encodes CASSGVAGTGELFF.

This sequence joins TRBV7-9 and TRBJ1-1; D might be TRBD1 (6 bases). CDR3 length: 12 residues. Germline CDR1 SEHNR, CDR2 FQNEAQ (reference sequence). Trimming took 5 bases from V and 6 from J, leaving 10 bases between them. CDR3 DNA sequence: TGTGCCAGCAGCCTTGCAGGGGCTGAAGCTTTCTTT. This encodes CASSLAGAEAFF.

This chain joins TRBV6-5 and TRBJ2-1; 8 positions agree with TRBD2. Looked up from germline, CDR1 is MNHEY and CDR2 is SVGAGI. The CDR3 loop spans 15 amino acids. V was clipped by 2 bases and J by 4 bases; unmatched bases: 4. The DNA of the CDR3 is TGTGCCAGCAGTTACATTGCGGGGGGATACAATGAGCAGTTCTTC. This sequence encodes CASSYIAGGYNEQFF.

This clone has a single count. The chain employs TRBV12-3 or TRBV12-4 and TRBJ2-4; TRBD2 might be the D (7 bases). The CDR3 runs to 13 residues. V was clipped by 7 bases and J by 6 bases, with 13 bases between them. The CDR3 spells CASIRGAANIQYF. The CDR3 nucleotides are TGTGCCAGCATTCGGGGGGCCGCAAACATTCAGTACTTC.

This clone was seen a handful of times. The chain couples TRBV2 to TRBJ1-5; 7 nucleotides align to TRBD1. This CDR3 is built from 13 residues. The trim removed 7 bases at V and 6 bases at J, leaving 6 bases unmatched. Germline V lookup: CDR1 SNHLY, CDR2 FYNNEI. CDR3 in DNA: TGTGCCAGCACCAACGGACAGGCTCAGCCCCAGCATTTT. Residues: CASTNGQAQPQHF. Looking up the rest from reference TRBV2 and TRBJ1-5 gives the full variable domain: EPEVTQTPSHQVTQMGQEVILRCVPISNHLYFYWYRQILGQKVEFLVSFYNNEISEKSEIFDDQFSVERPDGSNFTLKIRSTKLEDSAMYFCASTNGQAQPQHFGDGTRLSIL.

The chain has TRBV6-1 and TRBJ1-5; D is possibly TRBD1 (5 bases). Germline CDR1 MNHNS, CDR2 SASEGT. Deletions cut 2 bases from V and 0 bases from J, with 8 bases between. The CDR3 has 15 amino acids. The CDR3 region has the DNA TGTGCCAGCAGTGAATGGGGGGTTAGCAATCAGCCCCAGCATTTT. It specifies CASSEWGVSNQPQHF.

This sequence joins TRBV7-2 and TRBJ1-2; D possibly corresponds to TRBD1 (6 bases). The CDR3 length is 14 residues. V lost 4 bases, J lost 3 bases, and 12 bases lay in between. Looked up from germline, CDR1 is SGHTA and CDR2 is FQGNSA. CDR3 sequence reads: CASSSNRADYGYTF. CDR3 DNA sequence: TGTGCCAGCAGCTCCAACAGGGCGGACTATGGCTACACCTTC. Together with reference TRBV7-2 and TRBJ1-2, the CDR3 gives the full variable domain: GAGVSQSPSNKVTEKGKDVELRCDPISGHTALYWYRQSLGQGLEFLIYFQGNSAPDKSGLPSDRFSAERTGGSVSTLTIQRTQQEDSAVYLCASSSNRADYGYTFGSGTRLTVV.

The V call is TRBV28, the J call TRBJ2-7, with TRBD2 identical over 13 bases. This CDR3 is 16 amino acids long. Germline values: CDR1 MDHEN, CDR2 SYDVKM. V was pared by 5 bases and J by 0 bases, with 4 bases of the junction left unmatched. The CDR3 spells CASSPTSGGLSYEQYF. CDR3 coding DNA: TGTGCCAGCAGTCCGACTAGCGGGGGGCTCTCCTACGAGCAGTACTTC.

This clone came up a few times. This chain links TRBV21-1 with TRBJ1-1. TRBV21-1 is a listed pseudogene. The CDR3 length is 15 residues. CDR3 loop: CASSAPLLEITEAFF. In DNA, the CDR3 is TGTGCCAGCAGCGCGCCACTATTGGAAATCACTGAAGCTTTCTTT.

The gene calls are TRBV10-3 and TRBJ1-3, with D maybe TRBD1 (6 bases). Between the trimmed V and J ends, which lost 5 bases and 0 bases, there was a span of 11 bases. The CDR3 runs 15 residues. Germline CDR1 is ENHRY and CDR2 is SYGVKD. The CDR3 DNA reads as TGTGCCATCAGTTCCGACAGGAGCTCTGGAAACACCATATATTTT. It codes for CAISSDRSSGNTIYF.

The chain combines TRBV5-6 with TRBJ1-5; TRBD1 aligns across 9 bases. The V segment lost 1 base and the J segment 7 bases; nucleotides outside the gene matches: 6. The CDR3 is made up of 15 amino acids. Per the germline V gene, CDR1 is SGHDT and CDR2 is YYEEEE. As DNA, the CDR3 is TGTGCCAGCAGCTTGTACGACAGGGGGGGCCAGCCCCAGCATTTT. Amino acids: CASSLYDRGGQPQHF. Together with reference TRBV5-6 and TRBJ1-5, the CDR3 gives the full variable domain: DAGVTQSPTHLIKTRGQQVTLRCSPKSGHDTVSWYQQALGQGPQFIFQYYEEEERQRGNFPDRFSGHQFPNYSSELNVNALLLGDSALYLCASSLYDRGGQPQHFGDGTRLSIL.

The V and J genes are TRBV18 and TRBJ1-5; TRBD1 is a possible D gene (5 bases). The CDR3 contains 15 residues. The V gene's germline CDR1 is KGHSH and CDR2 LQKENI. V gave up 0 bases and J gave up 5 bases, with 11 bases separating them. CDR3 coding DNA: TGTGCCAGCTCACCACCGGGGGGGTTGCATCAGCCCCAGCATTTT. Its translation: CASSPPGGLHQPQHF.

The rearrangement uses TRBV12-3 or TRBV12-4 and TRBJ2-7; weak D call: TRBD2 (5 bases). Deletions cut 6 bases from V and 4 bases from J, with 13 bases between. The CDR3 consists of 13 residues. The DNA for the CDR3 is TGTGCCAGCAGCGACACGGGGAATTACGAGCAGTACGTC. Translated: CASSDTGNYEQYV.

This clone was seen a single time. The chain recombines TRBV6-6 with TRBJ1-5; D not certain. Germline CDR1 and CDR2: MNHNY and SVGAGI (reference sequence). The CDR3 totals 12 residues. V gave up 5 bases and J gave up 3 bases, with 5 bases separating them. The CDR3 protein is CASSSYNQPQHF. The DNA of the CDR3 is TGTGCCAGCAGTAGCTACAATCAGCCCCAGCATTTT.

This clone turned up a few times. This rearrangement joins TRBV3-1 (or the pseudogene TRBV3-2) to TRBJ1-1; TRBD1 agrees at 7 bases. The germline V gene encodes CDR1 LGHDT and CDR2 YNNKEL (reference sequence). There are 15 residues in the CDR3. The ends lost 3 bases at V and 5 bases at J; junction bases unmatched: 9. Here the CDR3 reads CASSHRTGWRTEAFF. In DNA form, the CDR3 reads TGTGCCAGCAGCCACCGGACAGGATGGCGGACTGAAGCTTTCTTT.

The chain employs TRBV30 and TRBJ2-3; 7 bases match TRBD2. The CDR3 runs to 14 residues. The J segment lost 4 bases and the V segment lost 7 bases, leaving 11 bases of the junction unmatched. CDR1 is GTSNPN and CDR2 is SVGIG in the germline V gene (reference sequence). In DNA form, the CDR3 reads TGTGCCTCCTTGCCGGGCGGGGGTGCAGATACGCAGTATTTT. Protein product: CASLPGGGADTQYF.

This chain links TRBV7-9 with TRBJ1-1; no clear D gene. This CDR3 comprises 15 residues. V was cut by 5 bases and J by 0 bases, with 13 bases left in between. CDR1 and CDR2 from the germline V gene are SEHNR and FQNEAQ (reference sequence). CDR3 in DNA: TGTGCCAGCAGCCCAGGCCCCCAGATGAACACTGAAGCTTTCTTT. It is translated as CASSPGPQMNTEAFF.

The chain uses TRBV5-6 and TRBJ1-5; D might be TRBD1 (6 bases). This CDR3 has 16 residues. Germline V gene lookup returns CDR1 SGHDT and CDR2 YYEEEE. V was trimmed by 2 bases and J by 0 bases, leaving 12 bases between them. The CDR3: CASSFPGQLSNQPQHF. DNA for the CDR3: TGTGCCAGCAGCTTCCCCGGACAGCTTAGCAATCAGCCCCAGCATTTT.

The rearrangement uses TRBV7-8 and TRBJ1-5, with D unresolved. CDR3 length: 15 amino acids. The V gene lost 0 bases and the J gene lost 3 bases, with 9 bases spanning the gap. CDR1 and CDR2 (germline): SGHVS, FQNEAQ. The CDR3, as DNA: TGTGCCAGCAGCTTAGCGGTACAGTTCAATCAGCCCCAGCATTTT. It specifies CASSLAVQFNQPQHF.